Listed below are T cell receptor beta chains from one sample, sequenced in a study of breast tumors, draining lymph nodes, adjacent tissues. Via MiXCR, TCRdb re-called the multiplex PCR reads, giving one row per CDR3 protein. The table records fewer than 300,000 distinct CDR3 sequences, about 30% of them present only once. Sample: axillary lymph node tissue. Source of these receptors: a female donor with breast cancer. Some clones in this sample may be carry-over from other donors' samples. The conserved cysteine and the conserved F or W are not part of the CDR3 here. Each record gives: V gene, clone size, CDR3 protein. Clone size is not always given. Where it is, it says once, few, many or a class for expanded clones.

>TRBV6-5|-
ASRRLNEQF
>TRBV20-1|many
SARQLRPYEQY
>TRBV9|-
ASSVAEGQVNTEAF
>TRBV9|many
ASRRREGGTGELF
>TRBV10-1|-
ASRRPWGQRPQY
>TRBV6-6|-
AIRTGAAYEH
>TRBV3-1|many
ASSQGWGPWETQY
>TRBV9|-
ASSVGPGQGAGNTVY
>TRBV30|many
AWSDPGLASYNEQF
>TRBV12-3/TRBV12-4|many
ASSNSGRGRGTNEKLF
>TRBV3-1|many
ASSQEGPSGIRDEQF
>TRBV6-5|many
ASRGQGAGNQPQH
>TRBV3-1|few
ASSQGGGAKGYT
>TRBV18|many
ASSPPQGRTYEQY
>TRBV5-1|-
ASSCGPRDGGITSTDTQY
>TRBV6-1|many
ASRHTRVGFDEQY
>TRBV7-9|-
ASATDSGLAETQY
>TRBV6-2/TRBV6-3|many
ASIHPGQFPDTQY
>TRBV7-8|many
ASSLALFTAGKAQY
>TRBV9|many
ASSVGYATNEKLF
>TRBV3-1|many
ASSLGLASSYEQY
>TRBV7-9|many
ASTDTGNQPQH
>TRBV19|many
ASSQREGGISNQPQH
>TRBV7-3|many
ASSSPISGTTGGELF
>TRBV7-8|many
ASSFYRADTQY
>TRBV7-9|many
ASSFPAGPQMAQY
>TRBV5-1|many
ASSLAGPQETQY